This passage covers 25 T cell receptor beta chains from one sample sequenced in a study of identical twins. MiXCR, applied by TCRdb to the 5' RACE reads, yields one record per CDR3 protein. This table has around 490,000 distinct CDR3 sequences, approximately 20% appearing once. These sequences were also reported in another study, on yellow fever vaccine responses in identical twins.

The source material was CD4+ T cells sorted from blood. Receptor source: a woman younger than 35 in good health.

The J gene is TRBJ1-2, the V gene TRBV12-3 or TRBV12-4; TRBD1 agrees at 7 bases. This CDR3 contains 15 residues. Germline trimming cut 6 bases from V and 4 bases from J; bases unmatched to any gene: 11. The CDR3 DNA reads TGTGCCAGCAGCCCCAGCGAGAGGGGGCTCTATGGCTACACCTTC. It is translated as CASSPSERGLYGYTF.

This sequence joins TRBV12-3 or TRBV12-4 and TRBJ2-1; 10 bases align to TRBD2. The V and J ends lost 6 bases and 9 bases, in that order; junction bases with no gene match: 5. This CDR3 contains 13 residues. The CDR3 loop reads CASRLSGRGEQFF. In DNA form, the CDR3 reads TGTGCCAGCAGACTCAGCGGGAGGGGTGAGCAGTTCTTC.

The V and J genes are TRBV20-1 and TRBJ2-1; 8 bases map to TRBD2. Germline CDR1 and CDR2: DFQATT and SNEGSKA (reference sequence). Trimming took 5 bases from V and 4 from J; bases not matched to a gene: 4. The CDR3 has 13 residues. The CDR3 loop reads CSAPAGVYNEQFF. In nucleotides, the CDR3 is TGCAGTGCTCCAGCGGGGGTATACAATGAGCAGTTCTTC.

This clonotype was seen only a few times. This chain uses TRBV7-9 with TRBJ2-7; D gene uncertain. CDR1 is SEHNR, CDR2 FQNEAQ, per germline (reference sequence). The CDR3 runs to 16 residues. V was trimmed by 1 base and J by 0 bases, leaving 13 bases between them. The CDR3 coding sequence is TGTGCCAGCAGCTTAGTTGGGCAAGGGTTCTCCTACGAGCAGTACTTC. Translated, it gives CASSLVGQGFSYEQYF.

J is TRBJ2-3 and V is TRBV5-1; 7 bases line up with TRBD1. The CDR3 is 14 amino acids. Germline trimming cut 7 bases from V and 4 bases from J; bases unmatched to any gene: 9. Germline values: CDR1 SGHRS, CDR2 YFSETQ. CDR3 bases: TGCGCCAGCCGAGCAAGGGGGCTACCAGATACGCAGTATTTT. Translated: CASRARGLPDTQYF.

V usage is TRBV20-1 and J usage is TRBJ1-1; D possibly corresponds to TRBD1 (5 bases). Germline CDR1 reads DFQATT; CDR2 reads SNEGSKA (reference sequence). The V end was cut by 2 bases, the J end by 4 bases, with 11 bases between. The CDR3 totals 13 residues. The CDR3 protein is CSARYLGGTEAFF. The DNA of the CDR3 is TGCAGTGCTAGATATCTGGGGGGCACTGAAGCTTTCTTT.

The J gene is TRBJ2-1, the V gene TRBV24-1, with D possibly being TRBD1 (5 bases). The germline gives CDR1 KGHDR, CDR2 SFDVKD. The V end was cut by 3 bases, the J end by 4 bases, with 9 bases between. The CDR3 sequence is 14 residues long. The CDR3, as DNA: TGTGCCACCAGTGATGCCAGGGTTTACAATGAGCAGTTCTTC. Translated: CATSDARVYNEQFF.

The V call is TRBV29-1, the J call TRBJ1-1, with D hard to call. Germline loops: CDR1 SQVTM, CDR2 ANQGSEA. The CDR3 loop spans 10 amino acids. The V end lost 4 bases, the J end lost 6 bases, and 6 bases lay between the germline ends. CDR3 nucleotide sequence: TGCAGCGTTGGCTGGGCTGAAGCTTTCTTT. It translates to CSVGWAEAFF.

This clonotype was detected many times. J is TRBJ2-2 and V is TRBV28; the D gene is possibly TRBD2 (6 bases). CDR1 is MDHEN and CDR2 is SYDVKM in the germline V gene. This CDR3 is built from 15 residues. V was trimmed by 3 bases and J by 0 bases, leaving 8 bases between them. CDR3 DNA: TGTGCCAGCAGTTTTTTAGCGGCGAACACCGGGGAGCTGTTTTTT. Residues: CASSFLAANTGELFF.

The J gene is TRBJ2-3, the V gene TRBV14, with 9 bases lining up with TRBD1. Germline V gene lookup returns CDR1 SGHDN and CDR2 FVKESK. Trimming at V came to 4 bases and at J to 0 bases, leaving 5 bases not matched to a gene. The CDR3 loop spans 16 amino acids. The CDR3 nucleotides are TGTGCCAGCAGCCCGGGACAGGGTTGTAGCACAGATACGCAGTATTTT. It translates to CASSPGQGCSTDTQYF.

This clonotype showed up just a few times. V and J are TRBV12-3 or TRBV12-4 and TRBJ2-7; D is perhaps TRBD2 (5 bases). The length of the CDR3 is 14 residues. Trimming shortened V by 10 bases and J by 3 bases, and 19 bases separated the two germline ends. The CDR3 here is CAKTFKGLFYEQYF. The CDR3, as DNA: TGTGCCAAGACGTTCAAAGGACTTTTCTACGAGCAGTACTTC.

This clonotype turned up a few times. The chain has TRBV6-1 and TRBJ2-7; 9 nucleotides match TRBD1. This CDR3 is 14 amino acids long. V shed 6 bases and J 5 bases; nucleotides not matched to a gene: 8. CDR1 and CDR2 from the germline V gene are MNHNS and SASEGT. The CDR3 nucleotides are TGTGCCAGCAGACCCGGACAGGGGACAAACGAGCAGTACTTC. Translation gives CASRPGQGTNEQYF.

This sequence joins TRBV7-8 and TRBJ2-1, with D possibly TRBD2 on 6 matching bases. With 5 bases removed from V and 2 bases from J, the gap between germline ends came to 16 bases. Per the germline V gene, CDR1 is SGHVS and CDR2 is FQNEAQ. This CDR3 contains 16 residues. CDR3 amino acids: CASSHRQGLTYNEQFF. The DNA for the CDR3 is TGTGCCAGCAGCCATCGCCAGGGACTCACCTACAATGAGCAGTTCTTC. Variable domain in full (rest from reference TRBV7-8 and TRBJ2-1): GAGVSQSPRYKVAKRGQDVALRCDPISGHVSLFWYQQALGQGPEFLTYFQNEAQLDKSGLPSDRFFAERPEGSVSTLKIQRTQQEDSAVYLCASSHRQGLTYNEQFFGPGTRLTVL.

This clonotype has more than one count but fewer than ten. This rearrangement joins TRBV2 to TRBJ2-7, with 9 positions matching TRBD1. Germline V gene sequence: CDR1 SNHLY, CDR2 FYNNEI. This CDR3 region has 14 residues. J lost 5 bases, V lost 5 bases, and 7 bases had no gene match. The CDR3 is CASSPGQGIHEQYF. The CDR3 coding sequence is TGTGCCAGCAGTCCGGGACAGGGAATCCACGAGCAGTACTTC.

The V gene is TRBV5-1, the J gene TRBJ2-5; 14 bases agree with TRBD2. V shed 4 bases and J 5 bases; nucleotides not matched to a gene: 4. Germline lookup yields CDR1 SGHRS and CDR2 YFSETQ. The CDR3 runs 15 residues. CDR3 sequence: CASSATSGREETQYF. In DNA form, the CDR3 reads TGCGCCAGCAGCGCGACTAGCGGGAGGGAGGAGACCCAGTACTTC.

This clonotype has a handful of counts. The chain recombines TRBV5-1 with TRBJ2-2, with 7 bases lining up with TRBD1. Germline V gene sequence: CDR1 SGHRS, CDR2 YFSETQ. The CDR3 sequence is 17 residues long. V lost 7 bases and J lost 0; bases outside the gene matches: 12. CDR3 region: CASSARDRLTNTGELFF. DNA for the CDR3: TGCGCCAGCTCGGCCAGGGACAGACTTACGAACACCGGGGAGCTGTTTTTT.

This clonotype was picked up a small number of times. This chain joins TRBV4-1 and TRBJ2-1; 8 nucleotides align to TRBD2. This CDR3 region has 14 residues. Germline V lookup: CDR1 MGHRA, CDR2 YSYEKL. J gave up 11 bases and V 0 bases, and 6 bases lay outside the gene matches. The CDR3 loop reads CASSQDRGLEKQFF. In DNA form, the CDR3 reads TGCGCCAGCAGCCAAGATCGGGGACTAGAAAAGCAGTTCTTC.

The chain combines TRBV2 with TRBJ2-7, with 8 bases that match TRBD2. The CDR3 has 14 residues. The germline gives CDR1 SNHLY, CDR2 FYNNEI. V shed 8 bases, J shed 0 bases, and the junction held 6 bases outside the gene matches. In DNA, the CDR3 is TGTGCCAGCCGGGGGGGAGGCAACTCCTACGAGCAGTACTTC. Translated: CASRGGGNSYEQYF.

Comment on this clonotype: A much larger clonotype is one base distant, so this may be a read error. The chain couples TRBV20-1 to TRBJ2-3; no clear D gene. Germline V gene data show CDR1 as DFQATT and CDR2 as SNEGSKA (reference sequence). The CDR3 runs to 11 residues. In nucleotides, the CDR3 is TGCGGTGCTAGAGGATTGGATACGCAGTATTTT. It yields the protein CGARGLDTQYF.

This clonotype was picked up a small number of times. The V gene is TRBV6-2 or TRBV6-3, the J gene TRBJ2-7, with a possible D match to TRBD1 (6 bases). The CDR3 runs to 12 residues. Trimming took 2 bases from V and 5 from J, leaving 7 bases between them. Germline lookup yields CDR1 MNHEY and CDR2 SVGEGT. The CDR3 nucleotides read TGTGCCAGCAGTTACGGGGGCCACGAGCAGTACGTC. This encodes CASSYGGHEQYV.

V is TRBV28 and J is TRBJ2-7; D unclear. This CDR3 is 15 amino acids long. Germline V gene lookup returns CDR1 MDHEN and CDR2 SYDVKM. Trimming pared 2 bases from V and 3 bases from J, leaving 14 bases between. CDR3 nucleotides: TGTGCCAGCAGTTTAAGGCCCCTGACCCTCTACGAGCAGTACTTC. It codes for CASSLRPLTLYEQYF.

In this sample, this clonotype turned up a few times. The chain is built from TRBV28 and TRBJ1-6, with TRBD1 matching 7 bases. The germline gives CDR1 MDHEN, CDR2 SYDVKM. The CDR3 length is 15 residues. V lost 6 bases, J lost 6 bases, and 8 bases stayed unmatched. The CDR3 reads CASSSGSGGNSPLHF. The CDR3 DNA sequence: TGTGCCAGCAGCTCCGGATCAGGGGGTAATTCACCCCTCCACTTT. Using reference TRBV28 and TRBJ1-6 for the parts outside the CDR3, the full variable domain is DVKVTQSSRYLVKRTGEKVFLECVQDMDHENMFWYRQDPGLGLRLIYFSYDVKMKEKGDIPEGYSVSREKKERFSLILESASTNQTSMYLCASSSGSGGNSPLHFGNGTRLTVT.

The chain links TRBV7-3 to TRBJ2-3, with no clear D. V dropped 5 bases and J dropped 2 bases, with 8 bases sitting between them. The germline CDR1 and CDR2 sequences are SGHTA and FQGTGA. The CDR3 loop spans 13 amino acids. The CDR3 DNA reads TGTGCCAGCAGCCAATCTAACACAGATACGCAGTATTTT. Amino acid sequence: CASSQSNTDTQYF.

This clonotype was found a few times. The V and J genes are TRBV2 and TRBJ2-1; D is perhaps TRBD2 (6 bases). Germline CDR1 and CDR2: SNHLY and FYNNEI. The CDR3 spans 15 residues. Deletions cut 2 bases from V and 1 base from J, with 9 bases between. The DNA for the CDR3 is TGTGCCAGCAGTGAACTAGCGCCATCCTACAATGAGCAGTTCTTC. Translated: CASSELAPSYNEQFF.

This clonotype was counted only a few times. The V call is TRBV15, the J call TRBJ2-7; possibly TRBD1 for D (6 bases). V lost 0 bases and J 2 bases, leaving 8 bases between the germline ends. Germline V gives CDR1 LNHNV, CDR2 YYDKDF (reference sequence). CDR3 length: 14 amino acids. The CDR3 reads CATSREAGAYEQYV. CDR3 coding DNA: TGTGCCACCAGCAGAGAGGCAGGGGCCTACGAGCAGTACGTC.